A single T cell receptor (beta chain) is shown here with its context. This sample was included in a study of blood T cell repertoires in COVID-19. Whole-study context: Symptom resolution, clearance, or two negative PCRs marked donors in Cohort 3 as recovered.

How the authors handled the data: Reference gene primer amplification gave nucleated cell count estimates. TCRdb's copy holds only in-frame clones and misses some; the assay was immunoSEQ multiplex PCR. That table is the source of V, J and clone size, and D and trimming were worked out from the DNA. The sample holds roughly 150,000 clones, about 80% seen once. All enrollees were roughly 18 to 100 years old and from 25 or so US areas. V was clipped by 3 bases and J by 12 bases, with 18 bases between them. The CDR3 loop spans 15 amino acids. Germline CDR1 is MGHRA and CDR2 is YSYEKL. Sequencing was performed on PBMCs or T cells enriched from blood (not recorded which). The chain has TRBV4-1 and TRBJ1-6, with D tentatively TRBD1 (6 bases). This TCR derives from a woman in her seventies in a cohort exposed to, infected with or recovered from COVID-19 (not recorded which). The chain's CDR3 is CASSQLARGGGPLHF. The CDR3 DNA sequence: TGCGCCAGCAGCCAGCTAGCGAGAGGGGGGGGACCCCTCCACTTT.